Presented here are 11 T cell receptor beta chains from one specimen sequenced in a study of T cells in Graves' hyperthyroidism and ophthalmopathy. Amplification targeted TCR beta CDR3 regions from RNA transcripts. In the first-round RT-PCR of the TCR CDR3, the HTBI primer set was used. Each CDR3 protein is one row after TCRdb ran MiXCR on the multiplex PCR reads. The table has around 690,000 distinct CDR3 sequences, roughly 17% seen once. The sample comprised blood. Source of these receptors: a middle-aged man with Graves' hyperthyroidism.

This clonotype showed up just a few times. The rearrangement uses TRBV12-3 or TRBV12-4 and TRBJ1-1; D is ambiguous. CDR3 length equals 13 residues. V was clipped by 7 bases and J by 1 base, with 10 bases between them. The DNA of the CDR3 is TGTGCCAGCATCCTATTCGGGAACACTGAAGCTTTCTTT. Amino acid sequence: CASILFGNTEAFF.

This clonotype was counted ten times or more. The chain combines TRBV30 with TRBJ2-3, with TRBD1 identical over 7 bases. CDR1 is GTSNPN, CDR2 SVGIG, per germline (reference sequence). This CDR3 has 14 amino acids. V trimming: 4 bases; J trimming: 2 bases; junction bases outside the gene matches: 6. The CDR3 region has the DNA TGTGCCTGGATTAAGGGACAGTACACAGATACGCAGTATTTT. Protein sequence: CAWIKGQYTDTQYF.

V is TRBV4-1 and J is TRBJ1-3; 8 bases align to TRBD1. Trimming took 1 base from V and 3 from J; bases not matched to a gene: 2. In germline, CDR1 is MGHRA, CDR2 YSYEKL. The CDR3 is 15 residues long. CDR3 DNA: TGCGCCAGCAGCCAAGGGACAGGGATTGGAAACACCATATATTTT. Protein product: CASSQGTGIGNTIYF.

In this sample, this clonotype turned up a few times. V usage is TRBV7-9 and J usage is TRBJ2-3; 7 bases are shared with TRBD2. The V segment lost 9 bases and the J segment 3 bases; nucleotides outside the gene matches: 9. CDR3 size: 14 residues. Germline CDR1 is SEHNR and CDR2 is FQNEAQ (reference sequence). As DNA, the CDR3 is TGTGCCAGTATGGGGGGGGGGAAGACAGATACGCAGTATTTT. This sequence encodes CASMGGGKTDTQYF. The complete variable domain, with remaining parts taken from reference TRBV7-9 and TRBJ2-3, reads DTGVSQNPRHKITKRGQNVTFRCDPISEHNRLYWYRQTLGQGPEFLTYFQNEAQLEKSRLLSDRFSAERPKGSFSTLEIQRTEQGDSAMYLCASMGGGKTDTQYFGPGTRLTVL.

The chain employs TRBV5-1 and TRBJ2-5; D is uncertain. V was cut by 4 bases and J by 2 bases, with 15 bases left in between. CDR1 is SGHRS, CDR2 YFSETQ, per germline. There are 15 residues in the CDR3. This CDR3 is CASSILQAQQETQYF. CDR3 DNA: TGCGCCAGCAGCATCCTTCAAGCCCAACAAGAGACCCAGTACTTC.

Only a few counts were recorded for this clonotype. The J gene is TRBJ2-1, the V gene TRBV10-3; 11 bases agree with TRBD2. CDR1 is ENHRY and CDR2 is SYGVKD in the germline V gene. The CDR3 is 19 amino acids. V shed 0 bases, J shed 5 bases, and the junction held 12 bases outside the gene matches. CDR3 loop: CAISESGTSGSPSHNEQFF. In DNA, the CDR3 is TGTGCCATCAGTGAGTCCGGTACTAGCGGGAGCCCTTCTCACAATGAGCAGTTCTTC.

As for this clonotype: A much bigger clone sits one base away, suggesting this may be a read error. This chain links TRBV5-1 with TRBJ2-1, with D unresolved. Trimming took 0 bases from V and 5 from J, leaving 9 bases between them. This CDR3 contains 14 residues. CDR1 SGHRS and CDR2 YFSETQ come from the germline V gene. The CDR3 DNA reads TGCGCCAGCAGCTTGGGGTCTCAGGACAATGAGCAGTTCTTC. This encodes CASSLGSQDNEQFF.

This clonotype has at least ten counts. V is TRBV30 and J is TRBJ2-7, with 7 bases fitting TRBD2. Germline CDR1 and CDR2: GTSNPN and SVGIG (reference sequence). Losses at the gene ends were 1 base for V and 2 bases for J; bases not matched to a gene: 2. This CDR3 has 13 residues. Here the CDR3 DNA reads TGTGCCTGGAGTGCTGGGGGGGCCTACGAGCAGTACTTC. Its protein is CAWSAGGAYEQYF.

The V and J genes are TRBV19 and TRBJ1-5, with D perhaps TRBD1 (5 bases). Germline lookup yields CDR1 LNHDA and CDR2 SQIVND (reference sequence). This CDR3 has 15 residues. The ends were cut back, 3 bases at V and 1 base at J, with 10 bases in the middle. The CDR3 coding sequence is TGTGCCAGTAGTATCGGGACTCGGAGCAATCAGCCCCAGCATTTT. Amino acid sequence: CASSIGTRSNQPQHF.

The chain employs TRBV2 and TRBJ1-3; possibly TRBD1 for D (5 bases). The CDR3 is made up of 14 amino acids. Trimming stripped 7 bases from V and 0 bases from J, with 10 bases between. The germline gives CDR1 SNHLY, CDR2 FYNNEI. The chain's CDR3 is CASKGTYSGNTIYF. In DNA form, the CDR3 reads TGTGCCAGCAAAGGGACCTACTCTGGAAACACCATATATTTT. The complete variable domain, with remaining parts taken from reference TRBV2 and TRBJ1-3, reads EPEVTQTPSHQVTQMGQEVILRCVPISNHLYFYWYRQILGQKVEFLVSFYNNEISEKSEIFDDQFSVERPDGSNFTLKIRSTKLEDSAMYFCASKGTYSGNTIYFGEGSWLTVV.

This chain links TRBV7-2 with TRBJ1-3; unclear D gene. Looked up from germline, CDR1 is SGHTA and CDR2 is FQGNSA. The CDR3 contains 15 residues. V lost 0 bases and J lost 0, with 6 bases in between. CDR3 nucleotides: TGTGCCAGCAGCTTAGCGGTGCACTCTGGAAACACCATATATTTT. This codes for CASSLAVHSGNTIYF. Together with reference TRBV7-2 and TRBJ1-3, the CDR3 gives the full variable domain: GAGVSQSPSNKVTEKGKDVELRCDPISGHTALYWYRQSLGQGLEFLIYFQGNSAPDKSGLPSDRFSAERTGGSVSTLTIQRTQQEDSAVYLCASSLAVHSGNTIYFGEGSWLTVV.